This T cell receptor beta chain was recorded in a study of CD8+ T cells in alopecia areata. Study information: Tofacitinib was given for 6 to 18 months, then stopped for 6 months.

Overall study findings and caveats: Affected lesional scalp, above all in alopecia totalis/universalis, was more clonal than normal scalp. Baseline CD8+ expansion's link to response remains uncertain, as there was one nonresponder.

Of note for this clone: What it binds is not known.

CDR3 length equals 15 residues. V lost 6 bases and J lost 8, with 22 bases in between. The germline V gene has CDR1 WSHSY and CDR2 SAAADI. Specified treatment: oral pan-JAK inhibitor, 5-10 mg twice daily. Lesional scalp tissue (obtained by punch biopsy) and peripheral blood were collected from alopecia areata patients. Sequencing templates came from extracted RNA that was reverse transcribed into cDNA. The method was immunoSEQ multiplex PCR; TCRdb's version includes in-frame clones alone and lacks a portion of them. The sample records 150,000 to 200,000 clones, approximately 52% being singletons. The chain links TRBV10-2 to TRBJ1-2, with D maybe TRBD1 (6 bases). The clonotype originates from a human donor with alopecia areata. Sequenced here: CD4+ T cells sorted from blood, sampled between weeks 55 and 65, from a patient treated with tofacitinib. CDR3 residues: CASSSLPGPGQGYTF. The CDR3 DNA is TGCGCCAGCAGCTCATTGCCGGGACCCGGACAGGGCTACACCTTC.